One and the same sample provided the 10 T cell receptor beta chains below, sequenced in a study of CXCR3-negative and CXCR3-positive naive CD8 T cells. UMI-labeled 5' RACE TRB cDNA libraries were prepared from the cells. TCRdb derives one entry per CDR3 protein from the 5' RACE reads, leaving out DNA. The table lists about 130,000 distinct CDR3 sequences. Sequencing was carried out using naive CXCR3- CD8+ T cells from blood. The sample's subset: CD45RO-CCR7+CD27+CD95- naive CD8+ T cells lacking CXCR3 (TNR3-). The receptor set was obtained from a human donor in good health. Some clones in this sample may be carry-over from other donors' samples.

The chain is built from TRBV11-2 and TRBJ1-1; TCRdb picks TRBD1, but there is no DNA to check that call. Germline CDR1 is SGHAT and CDR2 is FQNNGV. The length of the CDR3 is 15 residues. CDR3 loop: CASSPQGQWNTEAFF.

CDR3: CASSGLAGGPSTDTQYF. V usage is TRBV12-3 or TRBV12-4 and J usage is TRBJ2-3; the TRBD2 assignment by TCRdb is unverifiable without DNA. This CDR3 comprises 17 residues.

This chain uses TRBV4-1 with TRBJ2-4; TCRdb reports TRBD1, a call that lacks DNA to check it against. The CDR3 spans 17 residues. Per the germline V gene, CDR1 is MGHRA and CDR2 is YSYEKL. The CDR3 loop is CASSQERGTAWLGIQYF.

The chain has TRBV2 and TRBJ2-7; TCRdb's D call of TRBD2 is untestable without DNA. This CDR3 spans 14 amino acids. In germline, CDR1 is SNHLY, CDR2 FYNNEI. CDR3 region: CASSEDGLVYEQYF. The full variable domain, rest sourced from reference TRBV2 and TRBJ2-7, is EPEVTQTPSHQVTQMGQEVILRCVPISNHLYFYWYRQILGQKVEFLVSFYNNEISEKSEIFDDQFSVERPDGSNFTLKIRSTKLEDSAMYFCASSEDGLVYEQYFGPGTRLTVT.

The J gene is TRBJ2-3, the V gene TRBV7-7; the D call from TCRdb, TRBD1, cannot be confirmed without DNA. There are 17 residues in the CDR3. Germline values: CDR1 SSHAT, CDR2 FNYEAQ (reference sequence). This CDR3 reads CASSLTPVGTATDTQYF.

The chain carries TRBV7-6 and TRBJ2-6; there is no DNA to check the TCRdb D call of TRBD1. CDR3 size: 17 residues. Germline lookup yields CDR1 SGHVS and CDR2 FNYEAQ. The CDR3 is CASSLEQGAGGANVLTF.

The chain employs TRBV7-2 and TRBJ2-7; the D gene TCRdb calls, TRBD1, cannot be checked with no DNA. This CDR3 spans 16 amino acids. CDR1 and CDR2 from the germline V gene are SGHTA and FQGNSA. This CDR3 reads CASSPHPGQGSYEQYF.

The V and J genes are TRBV7-2 and TRBJ2-6; with no DNA, the TCRdb D assignment of TRBD2 cannot be verified. CDR3 size: 19 residues. Germline V CDR1 and CDR2: SGHTA, FQGNSA. CDR3: CASSVTSGGLSSGANVLTF.

V and J are TRBV7-8 and TRBJ1-1; TCRdb gives TRBD1 as the D gene, but with no DNA this cannot be confirmed. Germline CDR1 is SGHVS and CDR2 is FQNEAQ. CDR3 size: 16 residues. CDR3 loop: CASSFMSLESNLEAFF. Full variable domain (outside the CDR3, taken from reference TRBV7-8 and TRBJ1-1): GAGVSQSPRYKVAKRGQDVALRCDPISGHVSLFWYQQALGQGPEFLTYFQNEAQLDKSGLPSDRFFAERPEGSVSTLKIQRTQQEDSAVYLCASSFMSLESNLEAFFGQGTRLTVV.

This chain links TRBV2 with TRBJ1-2; TCRdb's D call, TRBD1, is unchecked because there is no DNA. The CDR3 is made up of 15 amino acids. Germline values: CDR1 SNHLY, CDR2 FYNNEI. The CDR3 is CASFRQGPPHYGYTF.